Below are 27 T cell receptor beta chains sequenced from a single sample in a study of CD8 T cells in ankylosing spondylitis. Study results and caveats: One TCR beta motif, made up of roughly eight highly homologous variants, appeared characteristic of ankylosing spondylitis blood.

TCRdb redid the calling of the 5' RACE reads with MiXCR, one entry per CDR3 protein. The repertoire consists of around 390,000 distinct CDR3 sequences, with around 22% occurring once and the leading ten covering approximately 16%. The antigens for these receptors are not known. The sample taken for sequencing was blood, either unsorted or a sorted T cell fraction (not recorded which). These receptors were taken from a male donor with ankylosing spondylitis.

CDR3 region: CASSQDGRGEAFF. As DNA, the CDR3 is TGCGCCAGCAGCCAAGACGGGCGGGGTGAAGCTTTCTTT. The V gene is TRBV4-1, the J gene TRBJ1-1; no clear D gene. The CDR3 loop spans 13 amino acids. Trimming left V 0 bases short and J 7 bases short, with 9 bases between. Germline CDR1 and CDR2: MGHRA and YSYEKL.

The chain is built from TRBV14 and TRBJ1-5, with D hard to call. CDR1 is SGHDN, CDR2 FVKESK, per germline. Trimming removed 0 bases at V and 9 bases at J, with 9 bases between. This CDR3 has 13 amino acids. CDR3 bases: TGTGCCAGCAGCCAAGATTTGGCGGGGCCCCAGCATTTT. Amino acids: CASSQDLAGPQHF. The full variable domain, with the rest looked up from reference TRBV14 and TRBJ1-5, is EAGVTQFPSHSVIEKGQTVTLRCDPISGHDNLYWYRRVMGKEIKFLLHFVKESKQDESGMPNNRFLAERTGGTYSTLKVQPAELEDSGVYFCASSQDLAGPQHFGDGTRLSIL.

This clonotype occurred a few times. This rearrangement joins TRBV20-1 to TRBJ2-1; TRBD2 matches at 7 bases. Germline assignment: CDR1 DFQATT and CDR2 SNEGSKA (reference sequence). V dropped 2 bases and J dropped 0; count of bases not matched to a gene: 4. The CDR3 has 15 amino acids. This CDR3 reads CSARPGGHSYNEQFF. Written as DNA, the CDR3 is TGCAGTGCTAGACCGGGAGGCCACTCCTACAATGAGCAGTTCTTC.

This clonotype was detected only a few times. The gene calls are TRBV20-1 and TRBJ1-1; perhaps TRBD1 as D (6 bases). The germline CDR1 and CDR2 sequences are DFQATT and SNEGSKA (reference sequence). The V end was cut by 3 bases, the J end by 5 bases, with 10 bases between. The CDR3 runs 12 residues. CDR3: CSASRTDTEAFF. The CDR3 DNA reads as TGCAGTGCTAGCCGGACAGATACTGAAGCTTTCTTT.

The J gene is TRBJ1-2, the V gene TRBV25-1, with TRBD1 identical over 7 bases. The CDR3 is 14 residues long. V dropped 8 bases and J dropped 2; count of bases not matched to a gene: 8. The germline V gene has CDR1 MGHDK and CDR2 SYGVNS. CDR3 sequence reads: CASVPTGRNYGYTF. CDR3 bases: TGTGCCAGCGTTCCGACAGGGCGGAACTATGGCTACACCTTC.

At least ten counts were recorded for this clonotype. The chain links TRBV7-7 to TRBJ2-5; 7 bases are a match to TRBD1. With 5 bases clipped from V and 3 bases from J, the junction kept 3 bases outside the gene matches. There are 13 residues in the CDR3. Germline assignment: CDR1 SSHAT and CDR2 FNYEAQ (reference sequence). The CDR3 coding sequence is TGTGCCAGCAGCCGCGACAGGGAAGAGACCCAGTACTTC. It encodes CASSRDREETQYF.

V and J are TRBV12-3 or TRBV12-4 and TRBJ2-7; 13 positions agree with TRBD2. V trimming: 6 bases; J trimming: 3 bases; junction bases outside the gene matches: 5. There are 15 residues in the CDR3. CDR3 nucleotide sequence: TGTGCCAGCAGGCCCGGACTAGCGGGAGTCTACGAGCAGTACTTC. Protein product: CASRPGLAGVYEQYF.

A few counts support this clonotype. CDR3 loop: CASSSIDSPWFGEQFF. CDR3 coding DNA: TGTGCCAGCAGTTCGATCGACAGCCCCTGGTTCGGTGAGCAGTTCTTC. The rearrangement uses TRBV25-1 and TRBJ2-1, with D tentatively TRBD1 (5 bases). The CDR3 has 16 amino acids. From germline, CDR1 is MGHDK and CDR2 SYGVNS. V was shortened by 5 bases and J by 9 bases, with 23 bases between the two germline ends.

This clonotype was seen more than once but under ten times. V and J are TRBV28 and TRBJ2-2; 8 nucleotides agree with TRBD1. The CDR3 sequence is 15 residues long. V was clipped by 6 bases and J by 0 bases; unmatched bases: 3. The germline CDR1 and CDR2 sequences are MDHEN and SYDVKM. The chain's CDR3 is CASRSGGANTGELFF. The CDR3 coding sequence is TGTGCCAGCAGATCAGGGGGCGCGAACACCGGGGAGCTGTTTTTT.

This clonotype has more than one count but fewer than ten. The J gene is TRBJ2-7, the V gene TRBV2; D is unresolved. This CDR3 contains 12 residues. V was clipped by 4 bases and J by 9 bases, with 13 bases between them. The germline V gene has CDR1 SNHLY and CDR2 FYNNEI. The CDR3 here is CASSAAASVQYF. The CDR3 region has the DNA TGTGCCAGCAGTGCGGCAGCGTCGGTGCAGTACTTC.

The DNA for the CDR3 is TGTGCCACCAGTGATTTAGGAGGCTCCACAGATACGCAGTATTTT. Its translation: CATSDLGGSTDTQYF. The rearrangement uses TRBV24-1 and TRBJ2-3, with D possibly matching TRBD2 (5 bases). V was pared by 1 base and J by 2 bases, with 9 bases between. Germline V CDR1 and CDR2: KGHDR, SFDVKD. The CDR3 runs 15 residues.

This clonotype has a handful of counts. The rearrangement links TRBV5-8 to TRBJ2-7; TRBD2 matches 11 bases. The CDR3 has 15 amino acids. CDR1 SGHTS and CDR2 YDEGEE come from the germline V gene. The V and J ends lost 3 bases and 3 bases, in that order; junction bases with no gene match: 5. The CDR3 here is CASSYSGLAVYEQYF. CDR3 nucleotides: TGTGCCAGCAGCTACTCGGGACTAGCGGTCTACGAGCAGTACTTC. The whole variable domain, filled in from reference TRBV5-8 and TRBJ2-7, reads EAGVTQSPTHLIKTRGQQATLRCSPISGHTSVYWYQQALGLGLQFLLWYDEGEERNRGNFPPRFSGRQFPNYSSELNVNALELEDSALYLCASSYSGLAVYEQYFGPGTRLTVT.

In its sample, this clonotype was seen a few times. V is TRBV5-1 and J is TRBJ2-7; possibly TRBD1 or TRBD2 for D (6 bases each). Germline V CDR1 and CDR2: SGHRS, YFSETQ. The CDR3 spans 14 residues. Deletions cut 4 bases from V and 5 bases from J, with 16 bases between. The chain's CDR3 is CASSALGGTHEQYF. In DNA, the CDR3 is TGCGCCAGCAGCGCGCTAGGGGGGACCCACGAGCAGTACTTC.

The V gene is TRBV18, the J gene TRBJ2-7; 8 bases are shared with TRBD2. This CDR3 has 15 residues. Per the germline V gene, CDR1 is KGHSH and CDR2 is LQKENI. Trimming took 6 bases from V and 3 from J; bases not matched to a gene: 10. The CDR3 reads CASSRGSGILYEQYF. The CDR3 DNA sequence: TGTGCCAGCTCCCGGGGTAGCGGGATACTCTACGAGCAGTACTTC.

This clonotype was observed a handful of times. This chain connects TRBV29-1 to TRBJ2-7; 8 positions agree with TRBD2. This CDR3 is 13 amino acids long. The junction had 4 bases not matched to a gene; V was cut back by 4 bases and J by 2 bases. CDR1 is SQVTM, CDR2 ANQGSEA, per germline. In DNA, the CDR3 is TGCAGCGTTGCCGCGGGAGGTACCTACGAGCAGTACTTC. Translation gives CSVAAGGTYEQYF.

The table lists this clonotype with a few counts. The chain has TRBV20-1 and TRBJ2-7, with 8 bases identical to TRBD2. Germline V CDR1 and CDR2: DFQATT, SNEGSKA (reference sequence). The CDR3 length is 13 residues. V lost 4 bases to trimming and J lost 5 bases; unmatched junction nucleotides: 7. The chain's CDR3 is CSATSGRSDEQYF. In DNA, the CDR3 is TGCAGTGCTACCAGCGGGAGATCAGACGAGCAGTACTTC.

In its sample, this clonotype was seen a few times. The rearrangement links TRBV4-3 to TRBJ2-1; TRBD2 aligns across 8 bases. V shed 1 base, J shed 3 bases, and the junction held 5 bases outside the gene matches. Germline CDR1 is LGHNA and CDR2 is YSLEER. The length of the CDR3 is 16 residues. The CDR3 here is CASSQVGSGSYNEQFF. The CDR3, as DNA: TGCGCCAGCAGCCAAGTCGGCAGCGGGAGCTACAATGAGCAGTTCTTC.

This clonotype was observed a handful of times. V and J are TRBV5-1 and TRBJ2-5; 7 bases fit TRBD2. Trimming at V came to 4 bases and at J to 0 bases, leaving 9 bases not matched to a gene. The CDR3 totals 16 residues. Germline values: CDR1 SGHRS, CDR2 YFSETQ. CDR3 residues: CASSGRGLQYQETQYF. The CDR3 DNA sequence: TGCGCCAGCAGCGGGAGGGGACTACAGTACCAAGAGACCCAGTACTTC.

This chain uses TRBV9 with TRBJ2-7; 13 bases line up with TRBD2. This CDR3 has 15 residues. Germline V gives CDR1 SGDLS, CDR2 YYNGEE. Unmatched junction bases numbered 2, after V lost 3 bases and J lost 2 bases. This CDR3 reads CASSAGLAGTYEQYF. The CDR3 nucleotides are TGTGCCAGCAGCGCGGGACTAGCGGGAACCTACGAGCAGTACTTC.

V and J are TRBV7-2 and TRBJ2-1; 7 positions match TRBD2. Looked up from germline, CDR1 is SGHTA and CDR2 is FQGNSA. The CDR3 is made up of 14 amino acids. The J segment lost 3 bases and the V segment lost 4 bases, leaving 3 bases of the junction unmatched. The CDR3 protein is CASSYGRIYNEQFF. CDR3 DNA: TGTGCCAGCAGCTACGGGAGGATCTACAATGAGCAGTTCTTC.

This clonotype was picked up many times. J is TRBJ2-1 and V is TRBV10-3, with TRBD2 identical over 9 bases. V shed 5 bases, J shed 7 bases, and the junction held 9 bases outside the gene matches. The CDR3 contains 15 residues. Germline V lookup: CDR1 ENHRY, CDR2 SYGVKD. CDR3 in amino acids: CAISLTSGTINEQFF. The CDR3 DNA sequence: TGTGCCATCAGTCTGACTAGCGGTACTATTAATGAGCAGTTCTTC.

This chain connects TRBV27 to TRBJ1-1, with 9 bases fitting TRBD1. The V segment lost 5 bases and the J segment 5 bases; nucleotides outside the gene matches: 12. The CDR3 extends over 16 amino acids. The V gene's germline CDR1 is MNHEY and CDR2 SMNVEV (reference sequence). DNA of the CDR3: TGTGCCAGCAGTCCCACGGGACAGGGTTTCGTAACTGAAGCTTTCTTT. Translating gives CASSPTGQGFVTEAFF.

This sequence joins TRBV2 and TRBJ2-1; 9 bases fit TRBD2. Germline lookup yields CDR1 SNHLY and CDR2 FYNNEI. The V gene end was trimmed by 3 bases and the J gene end by 5 bases; junction bases not matched to a gene: 5. This CDR3 comprises 15 residues. CDR3 nucleotides: TGTGCCAGCAGTGAGTTGCTAGCGGGAAACAATGAGCAGTTCTTC. It is translated as CASSELLAGNNEQFF.

This clonotype was found a few times. V and J are TRBV28 and TRBJ2-5; unclear D gene. This CDR3 contains 11 residues. CDR1 MDHEN and CDR2 SYDVKM come from the germline V gene. Trimming removed 10 bases from V and 4 bases from J, with 10 bases in between. The CDR3 here is CATVGLETQYF. For the CDR3, the DNA is TGTGCCACCGTGGGTTTAGAGACCCAGTACTTC.

This chain links TRBV5-1 with TRBJ1-1, with 9 bases lining up with TRBD1. CDR1 is SGHRS and CDR2 is YFSETQ in the germline V gene. This CDR3 contains 15 residues. The junction had 7 bases not matched to a gene; V was cut back by 3 bases and J by 4 bases. CDR3 bases: TGCGCCAGCAGCTCCACCGGGACAGGGTCCACTGAAGCTTTCTTT. This gives the protein CASSSTGTGSTEAFF.

The chain links TRBV18 to TRBJ2-3; D is ambiguous. The CDR3 totals 16 residues. The germline gives CDR1 KGHSH, CDR2 LQKENI. The V gene lost 3 bases and the J gene lost 4 bases, with 17 bases spanning the gap. The DNA of the CDR3 is TGTGCCAGCTCACCGGTGGGCTCCACCGGTCCAGATACGCAGTATTTT. It encodes CASSPVGSTGPDTQYF. The full variable domain, in which reference TRBV18 and TRBJ2-3 provide the parts outside the CDR3, is NAGVMQNPRHLVRRRGQEARLRCSPMKGHSHVYWYRQLPEEGLKFMVYLQKENIIDESGMPKERFSAEFPKEGPSILRIQQVVRGDSAAYFCASSPVGSTGPDTQYFGPGTRLTVL.

In its sample, this clonotype was seen a few times. The chain combines TRBV9 with TRBJ2-2; D unresolved. The CDR3 length is 13 residues. Germline CDR1 SGDLS, CDR2 YYNGEE. With 3 bases removed from V and 8 bases from J, the gap between germline ends came to 11 bases. The DNA of the CDR3 is TGTGCCAGCAGCGCTCGAGTGGCTGGGGAGCTGTTTTTT. Translating it yields CASSARVAGELFF.